This T cell receptor (beta chain) was documented in a study of blood T cell repertoires in COVID-19. For the study at large: Collection of acute and convalescent COVID-19 samples took place in the United States, Italy and Spain.

Original handling: Using reference gene primer amplification, nucleated cell counts were estimated. Clones were read by immunoSEQ multiplex PCR, and TCRdb kept only the in-frame ones, dropping some. The DNA was the basis for D and trimming; V, J and clone size are from that table. Seen here are more than 65,000 clones, around 80% observed once, and the top ten hold around 24%. Trimming stripped 5 bases from V and 5 bases from J, with 8 bases between. Germline CDR1 and CDR2: DFQATT and SNEGSKA (reference sequence). This CDR3 has 11 residues. The source is a woman aged 45 to 65 with acute or convalescent COVID-19. This sequence joins TRBV20-1 and TRBJ2-3, with unresolved D. Sequencing was done on a sample of peripheral blood. In DNA, the CDR3 is TGCAGTGCTTCATCGGTAGATACGCAGTATTTT. The encoded protein is CSASSVDTQYF.